This TCR beta chain was identified during a study of blood T cell repertoires in COVID-19. This clone appeared a single time. Only in-frame clones appear in the TCRdb table, and some are missing; sequencing was by immunoSEQ multiplex PCR. In the table there are 25,000 to 35,000 clones, 70% to 90% of which are singletons. Enrollment of patients from Seattle took place during active infection, with longitudinal follow-up. CDR1 is MDHEN, CDR2 SYDVKM, per germline. CDR3 size: 14 residues. V was cut by 8 bases and J by 0 bases, with 14 bases left in between. This rearrangement joins TRBV28 to TRBJ2-7, with D hard to call. The sequence came from a man in his fifties or sixties with COVID-19, enrolled during active disease. Sequencing was carried out using peripheral blood. The CDR3 protein is CASRTASSSYEQYF. The CDR3 bases are TGTGCCAGCCGAACAGCATCGAGCTCCTACGAGCAGTACTTC.